This passage covers 28 T cell receptor beta chains from one sample sequenced in a study of T-cell reconstitution after alpha-beta-depleted transplantation in children. Study observations and caveats: Reportedly, alpha-beta T cells present about two months post-transplant originated from several hundred expanded clones of graft origin.

Their recognized antigens are unknown. Unique molecular identifiers were incorporated during preparation of the TCRbeta library. In TCRdb, the PCR reads were re-called with MiXCR into one record per CDR3 protein. The table has fewer than 35,000 distinct CDR3 sequences, nearly 6.5% seen once. Sequencing was performed on peripheral blood, taken 60 days after TCRalphabeta/CD19-depleted stem cell transplant. The receptors come from a child younger than two who had a stem cell transplant for acute myeloid leukemia, so the T cells may come from the graft donor.

This clonotype has at least ten counts. V gene TRBV12-3 or TRBV12-4 combines with J gene TRBJ2-2, with TRBD2 matching 8 bases. The CDR3 runs to 15 residues. The junction had 9 bases not matched to a gene; V was cut back by 6 bases and J by 6 bases. CDR3 region: CASSFQAGEAGELFF. The CDR3 bases are TGTGCCAGCAGCTTCCAAGCGGGAGAGGCCGGGGAGCTGTTTTTT.

This clonotype was seen repeatedly, ten times or more. V usage is TRBV7-2 and J usage is TRBJ2-3; maybe TRBD2 (6 bases). Germline values: CDR1 SGHTA, CDR2 FQGNSA. The CDR3 has 15 amino acids. V was shortened by 2 bases and J by 9 bases, with 18 bases between the two germline ends. CDR3 region: CASSLIAGNGRTQYF. The CDR3 region has the DNA TGTGCCAGCAGCTTAATTGCGGGAAACGGTAGGACGCAGTATTTT.

This clonotype was recorded many times. V gene TRBV6-5 combines with J gene TRBJ2-1; weak D call: TRBD2 (5 bases). Trimming left V 0 bases short and J 6 bases short, with 18 bases between. The CDR3 extends over 17 amino acids. In germline, CDR1 is MNHEY, CDR2 SVGAGI. The CDR3 is CASSYSGLETRINEQFF. The CDR3 region has the DNA TGTGCCAGCAGTTACTCCGGTTTAGAAACTAGGATCAATGAGCAGTTCTTC.

In this sample, this clonotype turned up many times. V is TRBV12-3 or TRBV12-4 and J is TRBJ1-2, with D maybe TRBD1 (5 bases). This CDR3 contains 13 residues. Trimming removed 5 bases from V and 4 bases from J, with 11 bases in between. CDR3 loop: CASSGGRLYGYTF. The CDR3 nucleotides are TGTGCCAGCAGTGGGGGTCGACTCTATGGCTACACCTTC.

This clonotype has a count of ten or more. V and J are TRBV24-1 and TRBJ1-5; D gene unclear. There are 15 residues in the CDR3. Germline lookup yields CDR1 KGHDR and CDR2 SFDVKD. V lost 2 bases to trimming and J lost 4 bases, with 11 bases between them. The chain's CDR3 is CATSDYNGGNQPQHF. DNA for the CDR3: TGTGCCACCAGTGATTACAACGGAGGGAATCAGCCCCAGCATTTT.

The V call is TRBV30, the J call TRBJ2-5; 10 bases are shared with TRBD2. V shed 2 bases and J 5 bases; nucleotides not matched to a gene: 8. CDR1 is GTSNPN, CDR2 SVGIG, per germline (reference sequence). This CDR3 contains 15 residues. CDR3 residues: CAWSPRLAGQETQYF. The CDR3 nucleotides are TGTGCCTGGAGTCCTCGACTAGCGGGCCAGGAGACCCAGTACTTC.

This clonotype was recorded a few times. The chain has TRBV4-3 and TRBJ2-5; a weak D match, TRBD2 (6 bases). The germline V gene encodes CDR1 LGHNA and CDR2 YSLEER. V lost 4 bases to trimming and J lost 4 bases, with 22 bases between them. The CDR3 has 17 amino acids. CDR3 amino acids: CASSLQGGLGLGETQYF. DNA of the CDR3: TGCGCCAGCAGCCTCCAGGGAGGATTGGGACTGGGAGAGACCCAGTACTTC.

This clonotype was recorded many times. V usage is TRBV12-3 or TRBV12-4 and J usage is TRBJ2-5, with a tentative D call TRBD2 (6 bases). This CDR3 region has 16 residues. Trimming took 1 base from V and 0 from J, leaving 12 bases between them. The CDR3: CASSLGAGRYQETQYF. The CDR3 bases are TGTGCCAGCAGTTTAGGGGCGGGGAGGTACCAAGAGACCCAGTACTTC.

This clonotype was observed at least ten times. This chain joins TRBV12-3 or TRBV12-4 and TRBJ2-5; 7 bases are shared with TRBD2. The CDR3 length is 16 residues. J gave up 0 bases and V 3 bases, and 7 bases lay outside the gene matches. CDR3 sequence reads: CASSLEAGVNQETQYF. CDR3 nucleotide sequence: TGTGCCAGCAGTTTGGAGGCGGGAGTTAACCAAGAGACCCAGTACTTC.

This clonotype has a count of ten or more. The chain has TRBV7-9 and TRBJ1-6; D is ambiguous. The length of the CDR3 is 16 residues. The V gene lost 1 base and the J gene lost 7 bases, with 14 bases spanning the gap. Germline V gene sequence: CDR1 SEHNR, CDR2 FQNEAQ (reference sequence). CDR3 loop: CASSLEGSVENSPLHF. DNA of the CDR3: TGTGCCAGCAGCTTAGAAGGCAGTGTCGAAAATTCACCCCTCCACTTT.

Comments on this clonotype: This sequence may be a read error, since a much larger clone differs from it by one base. V and J are TRBV7-9 and TRBJ1-6; D possibly corresponds to TRBD1 (6 bases). Germline CDR1 SEHNR, CDR2 FQNEAQ (reference sequence). This CDR3 region has 15 residues. The CDR3 DNA is TGTGCCAGCAGCTTACGACAGGATGGTAATTCAGCCCTCCACTTT. It specifies CASSLRQDGNSALHF.

This clonotype was seen at least ten times. The gene calls are TRBV11-1 and TRBJ2-6; D might be TRBD2 (6 bases). The CDR3 is 18 amino acids. V was cut by 5 bases and J by 0 bases, with 17 bases left in between. Germline-derived CDR1 and CDR2 are SGHAT and FQDESV (reference sequence). The CDR3, as DNA: TGTGCCAGCAGCCCCCCGAGAGGAGGGGACTCTGGGGCCAACGTCCTGACTTTC. Translating it yields CASSPPRGGDSGANVLTF.

V gene TRBV20-1 combines with J gene TRBJ2-1; perhaps TRBD1 as D (6 bases). This CDR3 has 13 residues. From germline, CDR1 is DFQATT and CDR2 SNEGSKA (reference sequence). The CDR3 coding sequence is TGCAGCCGCCGCCGGACAGTCTACAATGAGCAGTTCTTC. As protein: CSRRRTVYNEQFF.

In its sample, this clonotype was seen many times. The chain links TRBV4-3 to TRBJ2-3; 8 nucleotides agree with TRBD2. This CDR3 has 18 amino acids. Germline V lookup: CDR1 LGHNA, CDR2 YSLEER. J gave up 2 bases and V 3 bases, and 13 bases lay outside the gene matches. CDR3 DNA sequence: TGCGCCAGCAGCCAGCTACTGGCCCTAGCGGGTGTCACAGATACGCAGTATTTT. Its protein is CASSQLLALAGVTDTQYF.

This clonotype was recorded many times. The chain is built from TRBV6-2 or TRBV6-3 and TRBJ2-1; tentative D call: TRBD1 (5 bases). Trimming pared 4 bases from V and 5 bases from J, leaving 18 bases between. The V gene's germline CDR1 is MNHEY and CDR2 SVGEGT. The CDR3 extends over 16 amino acids. CDR3 loop: CASSSSPRVVHNEQFF. Here the CDR3 DNA reads TGTGCCAGCAGTTCGAGCCCCAGGGTAGTGCACAATGAGCAGTTCTTC.

This clonotype was seen ten or more times. V is TRBV29-1 and J is TRBJ1-3, with D hard to call. This CDR3 region has 13 residues. CDR1 and CDR2 from the germline V gene are SQVTM and ANQGSEA. The ends were cut back, 6 bases at V and 0 bases at J, with 9 bases in the middle. The CDR3 region is CSVGGRSGNTIYF. CDR3 DNA: TGCAGCGTAGGAGGCCGCTCTGGAAACACCATATATTTT.

This clonotype was detected ten times or more. The gene calls are TRBV5-1 and TRBJ1-5, with TRBD1 matching over 8 bases. The CDR3 has 13 amino acids. V lost 2 bases, J lost 6 bases, and 1 base stayed unmatched. Germline CDR1 is SGHRS and CDR2 is YFSETQ. The chain's CDR3 is CASSLGTGQPQHF. In nucleotides, the CDR3 is TGCGCCAGCAGCTTAGGGACAGGTCAGCCCCAGCATTTT.

This clonotype was counted at least ten times. The chain couples TRBV5-1 to TRBJ2-3, with 7 bases aligning to TRBD2. There are 16 residues in the CDR3. Germline V CDR1 and CDR2: SGHRS, YFSETQ. The J segment lost 0 bases and the V segment lost 4 bases, leaving 8 bases of the junction unmatched. CDR3 bases: TGCGCCAGCAGCCTCCGGGGGAGGGGTAGCACAGATACGCAGTATTTT. It translates to CASSLRGRGSTDTQYF.

There are many counts of this clonotype. J is TRBJ2-5 and V is TRBV20-1; D unclear. Looked up from germline, CDR1 is DFQATT and CDR2 is SNEGSKA (reference sequence). The CDR3 runs 9 residues. Trimming pared 6 bases from V and 8 bases from J, leaving 7 bases between. CDR3 amino acids: CSAVGTQYF. The CDR3 nucleotides are TGCAGTGCCGTCGGAACCCAGTACTTC.

By sample share, this clonotype is medium-sized. V is TRBV7-6 and J is TRBJ2-3; a possible D gene is TRBD2 (5 bases). The ends were cut back, 5 bases at V and 2 bases at J, with 11 bases in the middle. The CDR3 length is 14 residues. Per germline, CDR1 SGHVS and CDR2 FNYEAQ. The CDR3 DNA sequence: TGTGCCAGCAGCCCTGGGAGTTTCACAGATACGCAGTATTTT. Translation: CASSPGSFTDTQYF. Using reference TRBV7-6 and TRBJ2-3 for the parts outside the CDR3, the full variable domain is GAGVSQSPRYKVTKRGQDVALRCDPISGHVSLYWYRQALGQGPEFLTYFNYEAQQDKSGLPNDRFSAERPEGSISTLTIQRTEQRDSAMYRCASSPGSFTDTQYFGPGTRLTVL.

The table lists this clonotype with many counts. The junction does not match germline at one end; this may be a read error. V gene TRBV28 combines with J gene TRBJ1-5, with D possibly being TRBD1 (6 bases). The CDR3 has 16 residues. Germline CDR1 MDHEN, CDR2 SYDVKM. In DNA form, the CDR3 reads TGTGCCAGCAATTTACAGGGAGAATATAGCAATCAGCCCCAGCATTTT. This codes for CASNLQGEYSNQPQHF.

This clonotype was observed many times. The chain employs TRBV12-3 or TRBV12-4 and TRBJ2-1; perhaps TRBD1 as D (5 bases). The CDR3 loop spans 15 amino acids. V lost 0 bases and J 2 bases, leaving 8 bases between the germline ends. CDR3 sequence (DNA): TGTGCCAGCAGTTTAGCAGGGGTGGCCTACAATGAGCAGTTCTTC. This codes for CASSLAGVAYNEQFF.

This clonotype was recorded many times. The chain couples TRBV6-2 or TRBV6-3 to TRBJ2-2; 13 nucleotides match TRBD2. CDR1 and CDR2 (germline): MNHEY, SVGEGT. V was clipped by 6 bases and J by 4 bases; unmatched bases: 2. The CDR3 consists of 15 residues. As DNA, the CDR3 is TGTGCCAGCAGCTGGACTAGCGGGGGCACCGGGGAGCTGTTTTTT. Residues: CASSWTSGGTGELFF.

This clonotype has at least ten counts. V and J are TRBV29-1 and TRBJ2-7, with TRBD1 matching over 9 bases. This CDR3 comprises 13 residues. Germline V CDR1 and CDR2: SQVTM, ANQGSEA. With 3 bases clipped from V and 3 bases from J, the junction kept 3 bases outside the gene matches. The CDR3 DNA follows: TGCAGCGTTGAGACAGGGGGGCTCTACGAGCAGTACTTC. This encodes CSVETGGLYEQYF.

The table lists this clonotype with many counts. The V call is TRBV27, the J call TRBJ1-5, with a weak D call TRBD1 (6 bases). This CDR3 is 15 amino acids long. V was pared by 0 bases and J by 7 bases, with 13 bases between. In germline, CDR1 is MNHEY, CDR2 SMNVEV (reference sequence). The chain's CDR3 is CASSLSGGLGQPQHF. CDR3 sequence (DNA): TGTGCCAGCAGTTTATCAGGGGGGCTCGGGCAGCCCCAGCATTTT.

This clonotype was counted at least ten times. The chain joins TRBV2 to TRBJ1-2, with a weak D call TRBD1 (6 bases). The V end lost 2 bases, the J end lost 4 bases, and 11 bases lay between the germline ends. Germline V gives CDR1 SNHLY, CDR2 FYNNEI. CDR3 length equals 14 residues. The DNA for the CDR3 is TGTGCCAGCAGTGAAAACAGGGAGAGCTATGGCTACACCTTC. Translation: CASSENRESYGYTF.

The sample holds many counts of this clonotype. The chain combines TRBV6-5 with TRBJ2-1; 7 bases map to TRBD2. V was pared by 2 bases and J by 10 bases, with 2 bases of the junction left unmatched. The germline gives CDR1 MNHEY, CDR2 SVGAGI. This CDR3 comprises 12 residues. The CDR3 region has the DNA TGTGCCAGCAGTTACCTGGGGGGGGAGCAGTTCTTC. It codes for CASSYLGGEQFF.

This clonotype showed up many times. This chain links TRBV7-9 with TRBJ2-3, with D possibly matching TRBD2 (5 bases). Deletions cut 6 bases from V and 4 bases from J, with 14 bases between. Germline CDR1 SEHNR, CDR2 FQNEAQ (reference sequence). The CDR3 has 14 amino acids. The CDR3 DNA is TGTGCCAGCAGACGGAGGCTTGCCCCAGATACGCAGTATTTT. Its protein is CASRRRLAPDTQYF.